A single sample is the source of the 21 T cell receptor beta chains below, sequenced in a study of cytomegalovirus exposure and HLA in healthy donors. The study ran its PCR with 60 Vbeta and 13 Jbeta primers. Method: immunoSEQ multiplex PCR; TCRdb's copy keeps in-frame clones and lacks some. The sample records about 120,000 clones, 60% to 85% being singletons. The sequenced sample consisted of PBMCs. The receptors were gathered from a female donor in good health and CMV-seronegative.

This sequence joins TRBV19 and TRBJ2-1; 9 bases align to TRBD2. V lost 5 bases to trimming and J lost 8 bases; unmatched junction nucleotides: 10. CDR1 and CDR2 from the germline V gene are LNHDA and SQIVND (reference sequence). This CDR3 is 15 amino acids long. CDR3 loop: CASSLLAGIVDEQFF. In DNA, the CDR3 is TGTGCCAGTAGTCTCCTAGCGGGGATTGTCGATGAGCAGTTCTTC.

V is TRBV11-2 and J is TRBJ2-3, with 7 bases that match TRBD2. V lost 5 bases, J lost 0 bases, and 11 bases stayed unmatched. This CDR3 region has 17 residues. In germline, CDR1 is SGHAT, CDR2 FQNNGV. The CDR3 DNA reads as TGTGCCAGCAGCGCTATCTCCCAGCGGGGTAGCACAGATACGCAGTATTTT. Its protein is CASSAISQRGSTDTQYF.

There are a few counts of this clone. V is TRBV5-6 and J is TRBJ2-7; 8 nucleotides agree with TRBD1. CDR1 and CDR2 from the germline V gene are SGHDT and YYEEEE. CDR3 length equals 14 residues. Unmatched junction bases numbered 1, after V lost 2 bases and J lost 0 bases. This CDR3 is CASSFTGGSYEQYF. CDR3 sequence (DNA): TGTGCCAGCAGCTTCACAGGGGGCTCCTACGAGCAGTACTTC.

As DNA, the CDR3 is TGTGCCAGCAGTGGACAGGCAGGAGGAGCCTACGAGCAGTACTTC. Translated, it gives CASSGQAGGAYEQYF. The chain couples TRBV6-5 to TRBJ2-7; TRBD1 aligns across 7 bases. The junction had 9 bases not matched to a gene; V was cut back by 5 bases and J by 2 bases. The CDR3 contains 15 residues. The germline V gene encodes CDR1 MNHEY and CDR2 SVGAGI.

This clone is a singleton in its sample. The genes are TRBV13 and TRBJ1-2; D perhaps matches TRBD1 (5 bases). The germline V and J ends were trimmed by 4 bases and 6 bases, with 21 bases remaining between them. The CDR3 extends over 16 amino acids. Germline V gene lookup returns CDR1 PRHDT and CDR2 FYEKMQ (reference sequence). The CDR3, as DNA: TGTGCCAGCAGCTCCCGGTTGGACACGGTGTCGAATGGCTACACCTTC. Translated, it gives CASSSRLDTVSNGYTF.

This clone was seen just once. The rearrangement uses TRBV19 and TRBJ1-5; the match to TRBD1 covers 7 bases. Trimming cost V 2 bases and J 7 bases; bases outside gene matches: 11. Looked up from germline, CDR1 is LNHDA and CDR2 is SQIVND (reference sequence). This CDR3 comprises 16 residues. In DNA form, the CDR3 reads TGTGCCAGTAGTATAATTGTCACAGGGGTAGGACAGCCCCAGCATTTT. Its protein is CASSIIVTGVGQPQHF.

This clone was seen a few times. V gene TRBV18 combines with J gene TRBJ2-5, with 8 bases identical to TRBD2. Germline V gives CDR1 KGHSH, CDR2 LQKENI. The CDR3 is 13 amino acids. V was clipped by 4 bases and J by 7 bases; unmatched bases: 5. The CDR3 DNA is TGTGCCAGCTCACTCGGGACTAGTGGGACCCAGTACTTC. The encoded protein is CASSLGTSGTQYF.

This clone was observed a few times. V and J are TRBV10-2 and TRBJ2-3; 14 nucleotides match TRBD2. The CDR3 is 14 amino acids. V dropped 6 bases and J dropped 9; count of bases not matched to a gene: 5. CDR1 is WSHSY, CDR2 SAAADI, per germline. The CDR3 loop reads CASRGLAGVTTQYF. The CDR3 bases are TGCGCCAGCAGGGGACTAGCGGGAGTTACCACGCAGTATTTT.

This clone has more than one count but fewer than ten. The chain has TRBV7-9 and TRBJ2-1, with a weak D call TRBD1 (5 bases). The V gene's germline CDR1 is SEHNR and CDR2 FQNEAQ (reference sequence). The CDR3 extends over 15 amino acids. The ends were cut back, 5 bases at V and 0 bases at J, with 11 bases in the middle. CDR3 bases: TGTGCCAGCAGCGCTCAGGGTTTCTCCTACAATGAGCAGTTCTTC. Protein sequence: CASSAQGFSYNEQFF.

Only one count was recorded for this clone. CDR3 protein: CAWSNSGGALHEQFF. The CDR3, as DNA: TGTGCCTGGAGCAATAGCGGGGGGGCTTTGCATGAGCAGTTCTTC. The V call is TRBV30, the J call TRBJ2-1; 11 positions agree with TRBD2. Trimming cost V 3 bases and J 8 bases; bases outside gene matches: 9. The germline CDR1 and CDR2 sequences are GTSNPN and SVGIG (reference sequence). This CDR3 spans 15 amino acids.

The rearrangement uses TRBV11-2 and TRBJ1-2, with D maybe TRBD1 (5 bases). The CDR3 is 14 amino acids. V lost 6 bases to trimming and J lost 8 bases, with 19 bases between them. CDR1 and CDR2 from the germline V gene are SGHAT and FQNNGV. The CDR3 is CASSPGTSALGYTF. For the CDR3, the DNA is TGTGCCAGCAGTCCCGGGACTTCGGCCCTAGGCTACACCTTC.

The chain employs TRBV5-1 and TRBJ2-2; D is undetermined. The length of the CDR3 is 14 residues. Germline lookup yields CDR1 SGHRS and CDR2 YFSETQ. Trimming pared 0 bases from V and 0 bases from J, leaving 3 bases between. CDR3 protein: CASSLAANTGELFF. The DNA for the CDR3 is TGCGCCAGCAGCTTGGCGGCGAACACCGGGGAGCTGTTTTTT.

The chain employs TRBV25-1 and TRBJ1-6; 8 nucleotides line up with TRBD1. V gave up 2 bases and J gave up 8 bases; unmatched junction bases: 5. CDR1 and CDR2 (germline): MGHDK, SYGVNS. The CDR3 runs to 15 residues. The CDR3 spells CASSEGLGQDSPLHF. Written as DNA, the CDR3 is TGTGCCAGCAGTGAAGGGTTGGGACAGGATTCACCCCTCCACTTT. Full variable domain (remainder filled in from reference TRBV25-1 and TRBJ1-6): EADIYQTPRYLVIGTGKKITLECSQTMGHDKMYWYQQDPGMELHLIHYSYGVNSTEKGDLSSESTVSRIRTEHFPLTLESARPSHTSQYLCASSEGLGQDSPLHFGNGTRLTVT.

V usage is TRBV5-4 and J usage is TRBJ2-4; 10 bases match TRBD2. This CDR3 comprises 16 residues. The germline gives CDR1 SGHNT, CDR2 YYREEE (reference sequence). V was pared by 3 bases and J by 6 bases, with 9 bases of the junction left unmatched. This CDR3 is CASSSSGGAGSNIQYF. The DNA for the CDR3 is TGTGCCAGCAGCTCGAGCGGGGGGGCCGGGTCAAACATTCAGTACTTC.

This clone is a singleton in its sample. The J gene is TRBJ2-1, the V gene TRBV6-4; TRBD1 might be the D (6 bases). The germline V gene encodes CDR1 MRHNA and CDR2 SNTAGT. The CDR3 sequence is 13 residues long. V gave up 2 bases and J gave up 5 bases, with 7 bases separating them. The CDR3 loop is CASSDRDNNEQFF. CDR3 nucleotide sequence: TGTGCCAGCAGTGACCGGGACAACAATGAGCAGTTCTTC.

CDR3 sequence: CASSLAVLTGFTNTEAFF. The CDR3 DNA sequence: TGTGCCAGCAGCTTAGCGGTTCTTACAGGGTTTACGAACACTGAAGCTTTCTTT. The J gene is TRBJ1-1, the V gene TRBV7-8; tentatively, D is TRBD1 (6 bases). The CDR3 has 18 residues. The V end was cut by 0 bases, the J end by 1 base, with 18 bases between. In germline, CDR1 is SGHVS, CDR2 FQNEAQ. The whole variable domain, remainder taken from reference TRBV7-8 and TRBJ1-1, is GAGVSQSPRYKVAKRGQDVALRCDPISGHVSLFWYQQALGQGPEFLTYFQNEAQLDKSGLPSDRFFAERPEGSVSTLKIQRTQQEDSAVYLCASSLAVLTGFTNTEAFFGQGTRLTVV.

This rearrangement joins TRBV7-9 to TRBJ1-1; 9 bases fit TRBD1. V shed 3 bases and J 2 bases; nucleotides not matched to a gene: 4. CDR3 length equals 15 residues. Germline-derived CDR1 and CDR2 are SEHNR and FQNEAQ (reference sequence). CDR3: CASSLGQGHNTEAFF. The CDR3 DNA is TGTGCCAGCAGCTTGGGACAGGGCCACAACACTGAAGCTTTCTTT. The full variable domain, with the rest looked up from reference TRBV7-9 and TRBJ1-1, is DTGVSQNPRHKITKRGQNVTFRCDPISEHNRLYWYRQTLGQGPEFLTYFQNEAQLEKSRLLSDRFSAERPKGSFSTLEIQRTEQGDSAMYLCASSLGQGHNTEAFFGQGTRLTVV.

This clone was seen once. This rearrangement joins TRBV5-4 to TRBJ2-3; D may be TRBD1 (7 bases). Germline loops: CDR1 SGHNT, CDR2 YYREEE (reference sequence). V lost 0 bases and J 8 bases, leaving 10 bases between the germline ends. The length of the CDR3 is 13 residues. This CDR3 is CASSLDRGGTQYF. For the CDR3, the DNA is TGTGCCAGCAGCTTGGACAGGGGAGGTACGCAGTATTTT.

J is TRBJ2-1 and V is TRBV6-6, with D maybe TRBD1 (5 bases). The V gene's germline CDR1 is MNHNY and CDR2 SVGAGI (reference sequence). The germline V and J ends were trimmed by 0 bases and 9 bases, with 12 bases remaining between them. This CDR3 comprises 14 residues. CDR3 nucleotides: TGTGCCAGCAGTTACTCGAAACAGGTCTCTGAGCAGTTCTTC. It encodes CASSYSKQVSEQFF.

V is TRBV5-4 and J is TRBJ1-1, with D perhaps TRBD1 (5 bases). Germline values: CDR1 SGHNT, CDR2 YYREEE (reference sequence). The V gene lost 1 base and the J gene lost 4 bases, with 8 bases spanning the gap. This CDR3 spans 13 amino acids. The CDR3 DNA reads TGTGCCAGCAGCTTGTTGGGGGGCACTGAAGCTTTCTTT. Translated: CASSLLGGTEAFF. Variable domain in full (rest from reference TRBV5-4 and TRBJ1-1): ETGVTQSPTHLIKTRGQQVTLRCSSQSGHNTVSWYQQALGQGPQFIFQYYREEENGRGNFPPRFSGLQFPNYSSELNVNALELDDSALYLCASSLLGGTEAFFGQGTRLTVV.

The chain carries TRBV2 and TRBJ1-1, with a weak D call TRBD1 (5 bases). The CDR3 runs 13 residues. Between the trimmed V and J ends, which lost 6 bases and 1 base, there was a span of 9 bases. Looked up from germline, CDR1 is SNHLY and CDR2 is FYNNEI. The CDR3 DNA follows: TGTGCCAGCAGCAATGACAGGAACACTGAAGCTTTCTTT. Translated: CASSNDRNTEAFF.